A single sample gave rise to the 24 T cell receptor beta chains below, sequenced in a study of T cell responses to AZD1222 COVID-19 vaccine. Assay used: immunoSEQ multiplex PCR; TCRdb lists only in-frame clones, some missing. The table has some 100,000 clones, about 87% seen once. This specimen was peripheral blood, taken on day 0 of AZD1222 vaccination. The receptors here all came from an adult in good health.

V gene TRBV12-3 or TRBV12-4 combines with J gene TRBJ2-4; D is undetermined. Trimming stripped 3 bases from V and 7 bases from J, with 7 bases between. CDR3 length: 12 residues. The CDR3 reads CASSFEGNIQYF. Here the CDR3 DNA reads TGTGCCAGCAGTTTTGAAGGTAACATTCAGTACTTC.

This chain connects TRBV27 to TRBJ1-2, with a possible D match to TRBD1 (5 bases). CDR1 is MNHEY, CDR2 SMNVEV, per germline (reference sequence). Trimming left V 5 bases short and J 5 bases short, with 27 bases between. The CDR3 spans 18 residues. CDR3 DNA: TGTGCCAGCAGTCCCCTCAGAGGGGTGGCCTCCGATTTATATGGCTACACCTTC. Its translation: CASSPLRGVASDLYGYTF.

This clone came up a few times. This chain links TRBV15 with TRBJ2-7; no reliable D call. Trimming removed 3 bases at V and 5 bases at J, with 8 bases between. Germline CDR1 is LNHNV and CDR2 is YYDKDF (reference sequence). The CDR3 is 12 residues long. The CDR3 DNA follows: TGTGCCACCAGCAGGCCGCCTGACGAGCAGTACTTC. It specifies CATSRPPDEQYF.

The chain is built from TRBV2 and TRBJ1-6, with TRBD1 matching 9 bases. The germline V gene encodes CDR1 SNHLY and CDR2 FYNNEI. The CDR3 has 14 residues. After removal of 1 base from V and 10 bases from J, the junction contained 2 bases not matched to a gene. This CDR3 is CASSEEGQGSPLHF. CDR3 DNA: TGTGCCAGCAGTGAAGAGGGACAGGGATCACCCCTCCACTTT.

CDR3 in amino acids: CASSQGLNEQFF. The CDR3 nucleotides read TGCGCCAGCAGCCAGGGTCTCAATGAGCAGTTCTTC. The chain carries TRBV5-1 and TRBJ2-1; D possibly corresponds to TRBD1 (5 bases). Between the trimmed V and J ends, which lost 4 bases and 6 bases, there was a span of 8 bases. The CDR3 extends over 12 amino acids. CDR1 and CDR2 (germline): SGHRS, YFSETQ.

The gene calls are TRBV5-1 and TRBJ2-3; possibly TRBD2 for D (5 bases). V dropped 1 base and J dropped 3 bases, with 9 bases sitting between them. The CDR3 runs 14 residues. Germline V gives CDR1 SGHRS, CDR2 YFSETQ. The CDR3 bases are TGCGCCAGCAGCTTGAGACTAACAACAGATACGCAGTATTTT. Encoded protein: CASSLRLTTDTQYF.

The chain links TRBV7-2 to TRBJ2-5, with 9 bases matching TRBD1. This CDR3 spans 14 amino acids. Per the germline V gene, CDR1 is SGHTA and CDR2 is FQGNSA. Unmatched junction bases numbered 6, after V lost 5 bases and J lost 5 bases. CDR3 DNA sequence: TGTGCCAGCAGCGAGGGACAGGGCGGGGAGACCCAGTACTTC. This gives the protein CASSEGQGGETQYF.

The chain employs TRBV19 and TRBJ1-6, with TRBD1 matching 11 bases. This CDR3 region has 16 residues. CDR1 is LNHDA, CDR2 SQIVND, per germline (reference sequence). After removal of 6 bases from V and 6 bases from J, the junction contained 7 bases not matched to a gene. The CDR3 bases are TGTGCCAGTAGCGGACAGGGGGCGCGAAGTAATTCACCCCTCCACTTT. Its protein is CASSGQGARSNSPLHF.

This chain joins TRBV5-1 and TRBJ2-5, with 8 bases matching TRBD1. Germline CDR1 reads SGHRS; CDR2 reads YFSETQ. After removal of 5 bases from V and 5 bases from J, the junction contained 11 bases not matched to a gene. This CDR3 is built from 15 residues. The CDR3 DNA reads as TGCGCCAGCAGTTCCGGACAGGGTAACTTCGAGACCCAGTACTTC. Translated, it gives CASSSGQGNFETQYF.

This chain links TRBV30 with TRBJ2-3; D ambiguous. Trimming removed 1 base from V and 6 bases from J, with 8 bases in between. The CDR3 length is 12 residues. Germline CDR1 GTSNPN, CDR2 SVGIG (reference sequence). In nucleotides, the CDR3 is TGTGCCTGGAGTGCTTCTACGGATACGCAGTATTTT. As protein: CAWSASTDTQYF.

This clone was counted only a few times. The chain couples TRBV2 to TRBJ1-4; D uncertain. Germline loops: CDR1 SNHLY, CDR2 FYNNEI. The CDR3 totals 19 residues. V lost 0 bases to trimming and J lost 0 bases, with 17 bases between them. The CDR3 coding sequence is TGTGCCAGCAGTGAAGCGCCTCACCCAGGCGTTGCAACTAATGAAAAACTGTTTTTT. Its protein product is CASSEAPHPGVATNEKLFF.

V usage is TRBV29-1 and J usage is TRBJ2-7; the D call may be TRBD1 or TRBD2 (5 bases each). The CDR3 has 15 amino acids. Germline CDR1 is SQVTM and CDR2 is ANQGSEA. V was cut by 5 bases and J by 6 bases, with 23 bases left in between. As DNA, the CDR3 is TGCAGCGTTATCTCCCCAGAGCCCCGGGGCCCCGAGCAGTACTTC. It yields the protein CSVISPEPRGPEQYF.

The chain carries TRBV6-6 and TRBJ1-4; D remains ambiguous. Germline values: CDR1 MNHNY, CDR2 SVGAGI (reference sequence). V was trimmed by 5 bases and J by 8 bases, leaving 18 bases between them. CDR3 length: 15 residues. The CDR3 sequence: CASSPWTGASEKLFF. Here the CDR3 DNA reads TGTGCCAGCAGTCCCTGGACGGGCGCCAGCGAAAAACTGTTTTTT.

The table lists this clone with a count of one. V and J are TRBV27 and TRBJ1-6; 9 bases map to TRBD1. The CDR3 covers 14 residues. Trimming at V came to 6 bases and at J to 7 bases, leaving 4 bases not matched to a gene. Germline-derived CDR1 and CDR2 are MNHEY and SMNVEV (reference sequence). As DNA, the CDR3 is TGTGCCAGCAGATGGGACAGGGTGAATTCACCCCTCCACTTT. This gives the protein CASRWDRVNSPLHF.

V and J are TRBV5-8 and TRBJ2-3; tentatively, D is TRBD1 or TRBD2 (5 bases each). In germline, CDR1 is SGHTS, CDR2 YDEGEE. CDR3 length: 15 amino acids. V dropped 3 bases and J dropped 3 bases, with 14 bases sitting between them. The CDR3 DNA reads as TGTGCCAGCAGCTGGGGGACCCAACGGACAGATACGCAGTATTTT. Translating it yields CASSWGTQRTDTQYF.

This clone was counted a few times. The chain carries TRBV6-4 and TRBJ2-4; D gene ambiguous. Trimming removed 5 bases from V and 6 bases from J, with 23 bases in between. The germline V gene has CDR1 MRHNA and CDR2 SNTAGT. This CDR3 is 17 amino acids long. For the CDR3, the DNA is TGTGCCAGCAGTAATCAAGAATCCCTCCCGACCATAAACATTCAGTACTTC. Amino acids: CASSNQESLPTINIQYF.

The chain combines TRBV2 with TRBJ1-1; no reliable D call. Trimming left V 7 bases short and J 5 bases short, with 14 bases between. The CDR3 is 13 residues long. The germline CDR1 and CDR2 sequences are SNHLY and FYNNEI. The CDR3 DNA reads TGTGCCAGCACCATTAATGAAAGGACTGAAGCTTTCTTT. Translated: CASTINERTEAFF.

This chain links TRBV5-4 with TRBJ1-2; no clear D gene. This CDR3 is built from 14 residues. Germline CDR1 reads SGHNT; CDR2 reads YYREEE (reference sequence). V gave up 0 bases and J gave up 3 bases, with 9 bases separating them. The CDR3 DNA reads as TGTGCCAGCAGCTTGGACGTTGGGGACTATGGCTACACCTTC. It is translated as CASSLDVGDYGYTF.

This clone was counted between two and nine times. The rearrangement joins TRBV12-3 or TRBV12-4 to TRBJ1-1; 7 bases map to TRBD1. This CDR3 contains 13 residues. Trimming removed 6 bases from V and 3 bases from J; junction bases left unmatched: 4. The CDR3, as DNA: TGTGCCAGCAGCACCAGGGGGTACACTGAAGCTTTCTTT. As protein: CASSTRGYTEAFF.

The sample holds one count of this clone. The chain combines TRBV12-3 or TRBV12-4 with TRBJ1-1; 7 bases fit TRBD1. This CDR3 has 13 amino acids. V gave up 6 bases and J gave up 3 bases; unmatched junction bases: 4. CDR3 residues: CASSPGQHTEAFF. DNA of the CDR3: TGTGCCAGCAGCCCGGGACAGCACACTGAAGCTTTCTTT.

The CDR3 sequence is CASSGPAGRNQPQHF. DNA of the CDR3: TGTGCCAGCTCGGGACCGGCAGGGCGCAATCAGCCCCAGCATTTT. The chain employs TRBV18 and TRBJ1-5; D may be TRBD1 (5 bases). Germline CDR1 and CDR2: KGHSH and LQKENI. There are 15 residues in the CDR3. V was clipped by 6 bases and J by 2 bases, with 14 bases between them. Supplemented by reference TRBV18 and TRBJ1-5, the full variable domain reads NAGVMQNPRHLVRRRGQEARLRCSPMKGHSHVYWYRQLPEEGLKFMVYLQKENIIDESGMPKERFSAEFPKEGPSILRIQQVVRGDSAAYFCASSGPAGRNQPQHFGDGTRLSIL.

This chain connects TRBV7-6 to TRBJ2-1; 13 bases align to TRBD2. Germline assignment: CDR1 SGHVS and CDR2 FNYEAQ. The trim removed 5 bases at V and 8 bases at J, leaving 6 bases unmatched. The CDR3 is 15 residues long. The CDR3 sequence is CASSKTSGGAYEQFF. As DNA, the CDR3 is TGTGCCAGCAGCAAAACTAGCGGGGGGGCCTATGAGCAGTTCTTC.

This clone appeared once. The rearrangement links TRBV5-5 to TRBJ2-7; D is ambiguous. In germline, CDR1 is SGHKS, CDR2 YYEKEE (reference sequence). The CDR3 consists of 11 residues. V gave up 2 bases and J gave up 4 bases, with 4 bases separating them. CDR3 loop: CASSLGYEQYF. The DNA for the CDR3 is TGTGCCAGCAGCTTAGGGTACGAGCAGTACTTC.

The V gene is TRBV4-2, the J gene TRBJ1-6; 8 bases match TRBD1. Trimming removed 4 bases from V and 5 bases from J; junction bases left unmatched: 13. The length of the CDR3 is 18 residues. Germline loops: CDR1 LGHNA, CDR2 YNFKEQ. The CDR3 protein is CASSRLLSGGSDNSPLHF. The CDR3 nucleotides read TGTGCCAGCAGCCGACTTCTTTCAGGGGGCTCAGATAATTCACCCCTCCACTTT.